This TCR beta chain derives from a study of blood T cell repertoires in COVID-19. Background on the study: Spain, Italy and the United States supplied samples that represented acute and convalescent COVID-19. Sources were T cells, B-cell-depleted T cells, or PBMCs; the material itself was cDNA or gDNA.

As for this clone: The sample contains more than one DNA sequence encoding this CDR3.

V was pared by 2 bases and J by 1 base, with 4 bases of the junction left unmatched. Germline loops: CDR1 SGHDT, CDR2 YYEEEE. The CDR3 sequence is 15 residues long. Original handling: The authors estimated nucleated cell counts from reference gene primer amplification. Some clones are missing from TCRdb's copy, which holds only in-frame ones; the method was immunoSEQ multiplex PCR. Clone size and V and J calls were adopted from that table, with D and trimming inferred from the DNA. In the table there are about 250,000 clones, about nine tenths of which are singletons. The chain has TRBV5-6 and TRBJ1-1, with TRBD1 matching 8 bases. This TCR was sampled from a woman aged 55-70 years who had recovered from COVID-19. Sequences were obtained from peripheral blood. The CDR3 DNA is TGTGCCAGCAGCTTAGTCAGGGGGCGGAACACTGAAGCTTTCTTT. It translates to CASSLVRGRNTEAFF.